This T cell receptor beta chain was captured in a study of T cell responses to AZD1222 COVID-19 vaccine. Whole-study findings and limits: The sample set comprised mostly white British donors with more females, and clonal diversity was possibly underestimated.

Regarding this clone: Its target is unknown.

Clones were read by immunoSEQ multiplex PCR, and TCRdb kept only the in-frame ones, dropping some. The sample holds around 140,000 clones; about 90% are singletons and the top ten take roughly 3.8%. This CDR3 region has 16 residues. CDR1 is SGHNT and CDR2 is YYREEE in the germline V gene (reference sequence). The trim removed 2 bases at V and 3 bases at J, leaving 8 bases unmatched. Specimen: peripheral blood, collected 28 days after the second AZD1222 dose. The rearrangement uses TRBV5-4 and TRBJ1-1, with 9 bases matching TRBD1. This TCR derives from an adult who received the AZD1222 COVID-19 vaccine. The CDR3 sequence: CASSLGQGWFDTEAFF. DNA of the CDR3: TGTGCCAGCAGCTTAGGACAGGGGTGGTTCGACACTGAAGCTTTCTTT.